This T cell receptor (beta chain) stems from a study of cytomegalovirus exposure and HLA in healthy donors (TCRdb year 2017). Regarding the complete study: According to a later analysis, one platform produced both the 100 to 150 validation repertoires and the approximately 660 repertoires of the first cohort. The study aimed to test whether signatures of past pathogen exposure could be identified by cataloging public T cell receptors. In addition to the first cohort of 650 to 800 subjects, a separate validation cohort of approximately 130 different subjects was used. To predict cytomegalovirus infection status, the study combined high-throughput TCR immunosequencing, statistical association of individual TCRs with disease status, and machine learning. Overall study outcomes, separate from this receptor: A few of the identified cytomegalovirus-associated TCR beta chains were confirmed in vitro to be specific for cytomegalovirus antigens. The classifier was reported to diagnose cytomegalovirus status with high specificity and sensitivity in both the original cohort and the validation cohort. Most TCR sequences were observed very rarely across donors, whereas some public TCRs were present in many individuals. In a later analysis, TCRs clustered in the first cohort were found to also tend to co-occur in the 120 or so validation repertoires, with 94% of cluster scores above 0. In the study, around 150 TCR beta chains were listed as associated with cytomegalovirus. A later analysis lacked HLA typing for the validation cohort, so it scored co-occurrence in that cohort across all 120 or so repertoires. It was suggested by the authors that the approach could potentially be generalized to other disease states and immunological phenotypes.

The donors were included in the validation cohort of 90 to 150 subjects, a group kept apart from the roughly 670-subject first cohort. The CDR1 and CDR2 encoded by the germline V gene (reference sequence) are GTSNPN and SVGIG. V loses 4 bases, J loses 6 bases, and the germline ends lie 16 bases apart. Inclusive of the bounding cysteine and phenylalanine, the CDR3 is 14 residues long. Only the CDR3 DNA stays, 42 bases, in frame from base 1. Comment on this clone: The antigen it recognizes is unknown. No per-base quality is available; no much larger clone lies one base away.

The library relied on the immunoSEQ multiplex PCR assay. The paper's data handling went like this. To diagnose cytomegalovirus status from the catalog of TCR beta chain sequences, a statistical classification framework was built. Sourced from immuneACCESS, this table was stored by TCRdb with only in-frame sequences that have V and J called. A share of the clones is absent; for the studies checked, an unresolved V gene accounts for under half, and the remainder has no known explanation. The V and J calls and clone size come from that table; D and trimming were worked out from the DNA. For this sample there are a few hundred thousand clones; over 80% appear just once. About an eighth of the sample rests with the top ten.

This TCR was recovered from a woman under 40 in good health and CMV-seropositive. The sequence is built from TRBV30 and TRBJ2-1; D gene: possibly TRBD1, on 5 matching bases. Input material: PBMCs. The CDR3 amino acid sequence is: CAWNNEVGRNEQFF. The nucleotide sequence is given as TGTGCCTGGAACAACGAGGTGGGGCGCAATGAGCAGTTCTTC.